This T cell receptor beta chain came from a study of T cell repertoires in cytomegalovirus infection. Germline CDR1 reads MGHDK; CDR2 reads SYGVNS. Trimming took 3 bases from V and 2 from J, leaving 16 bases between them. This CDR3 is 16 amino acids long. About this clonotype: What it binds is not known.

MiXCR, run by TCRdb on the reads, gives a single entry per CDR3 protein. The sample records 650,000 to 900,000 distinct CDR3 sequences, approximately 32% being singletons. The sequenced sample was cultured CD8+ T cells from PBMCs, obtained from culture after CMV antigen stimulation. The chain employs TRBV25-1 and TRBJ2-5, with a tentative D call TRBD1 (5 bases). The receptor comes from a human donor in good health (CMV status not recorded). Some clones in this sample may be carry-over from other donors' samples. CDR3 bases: TGTGCCAGCAGTGAGGACAAGCCCGGAGAGCAAGAGACCCAGTACTTC. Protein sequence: CASSEDKPGEQETQYF.